The 3 T cell receptor beta chains given below trace back to one sample, sequenced in a study of identical twins' blood T cells. TCRdb analysed the 5' RACE reads with MiXCR anew, one entry per CDR3 protein. The sample consists of 300,000 to 400,000 distinct CDR3 sequences, 25% to 35% of them appearing once. The sequencing sample was made of PBMCs. The receptors stem from a woman between 18 and 49 years old in good health.

This clonotype was recorded at least ten times. The rearrangement joins TRBV20-1 to TRBJ1-1, with unresolved D. Germline loops: CDR1 DFQATT, CDR2 SNEGSKA (reference sequence). CDR3 size: 13 residues. Trimming cost V 5 bases and J 2 bases, with 12 bases left between them. CDR3 DNA: TGCAGTGCTGCCCGCCGGGGTAACACTGAAGCTTTCTTT. Encoded protein: CSAARRGNTEAFF.

This clonotype appeared a few times. The chain joins TRBV29-1 to TRBJ2-3; D call uncertain. Looked up from germline, CDR1 is SQVTM and CDR2 is ANQGSEA. The CDR3 has 12 residues. Deletions cut 4 bases from V and 2 bases from J, with 7 bases between. The CDR3 region is CSVAENTDTQYF. As DNA, the CDR3 is TGCAGCGTTGCGGAGAACACAGATACGCAGTATTTT.

This clonotype has more than one count but fewer than ten. V and J are TRBV29-1 and TRBJ1-3; a weak D match, TRBD1 (6 bases). Germline loops: CDR1 SQVTM, CDR2 ANQGSEA. The CDR3 length is 16 residues. Trimming cost V 6 bases and J 0 bases, with 18 bases left between them. Here the CDR3 reads CSVGGAGDSSGNTIYF. The CDR3 coding sequence is TGCAGCGTCGGGGGGGCAGGTGACAGCTCTGGAAACACCATATATTTT.